Below, 30 T cell receptor beta chains from the same sample are listed, as sequenced in a study of Ad26.COV2.S vaccination and SARS-CoV-2 variants. This sample's treatment: approximately 18 received Ad26.COV2.S at low or high dose, single or two shots; about five received placebo; per-sample allocation not given. Collection of the samples took place on day 63 after the first injection of vaccine or placebo. TCRdb's table, derived via immunoSEQ multiplex PCR, lists solely in-frame clones and lacks some. This sample has 250,000 to 300,000 clones, with 70% to 90% found just once. This sample comprised peripheral blood, obtained in a trial of Ad26.COV2.S vaccine versus placebo. These receptor sequences come from a person aged 18-65 years who received the Ad26.COV2.S COVID-19 vaccine or a placebo.

The V gene is TRBV11-2, the J gene TRBJ2-7; D possibly corresponds to TRBD2 (6 bases). V was cut by 5 bases and J by 6 bases, with 17 bases left in between. CDR3 length: 14 residues. Germline CDR1 reads SGHAT; CDR2 reads FQNNGV. CDR3 sequence reads: CASSTNRDLTEQYF. Written as DNA, the CDR3 is TGTGCCAGCAGCACCAACCGGGACTTAACCGAGCAGTACTTC. The full variable domain, rest sourced from reference TRBV11-2 and TRBJ2-7, is EAGVAQSPRYKIIEKRQSVAFWCNPISGHATLYWYQQILGQGPKLLIQFQNNGVVDDSQLPKDRFSAERLKGVDSTLKIQPAKLEDSAVYLCASSTNRDLTEQYFGPGTRLTVT.

This clone was detected only once. The chain has TRBV3-1 (or the pseudogene TRBV3-2) and TRBJ2-7; D possibly corresponds to TRBD1 (6 bases). The V gene's germline CDR1 is LGHDT and CDR2 YNNKEL (reference sequence). V gave up 2 bases and J gave up 4 bases, with 9 bases separating them. The CDR3 is 13 amino acids. Written as DNA, the CDR3 is TGTGCCAGCAGCCAACTACAGGGATACGAGCAGTACTTC. Translated, it gives CASSQLQGYEQYF.

The rearrangement joins TRBV27 to TRBJ2-7; 9 positions agree with TRBD2. From germline, CDR1 is MNHEY and CDR2 SMNVEV (reference sequence). The CDR3 is 16 amino acids. V lost 2 bases to trimming and J lost 5 bases; unmatched junction nucleotides: 10. The DNA for the CDR3 is TGTGCCAGCAGTTTAGACCCTAGCGGGGTAGGAAACGAGCAGTACTTC. Translation: CASSLDPSGVGNEQYF.

The gene calls are TRBV20-1 and TRBJ2-3; D gene unclear. The CDR3 loop spans 11 amino acids. The germline V gene encodes CDR1 DFQATT and CDR2 SNEGSKA (reference sequence). The germline V and J ends were trimmed by 5 bases and 6 bases, with 9 bases remaining between them. CDR3 sequence reads: CSASGLDTQYF. The CDR3 bases are TGCAGTGCTTCGGGTCTGGATACGCAGTATTTT.

The chain recombines TRBV19 with TRBJ1-1, with D tentatively TRBD1 (6 bases). Trimming took 3 bases from V and 4 from J, leaving 12 bases between them. The CDR3 consists of 14 residues. CDR1 and CDR2 from the germline V gene are LNHDA and SQIVND (reference sequence). Here the CDR3 DNA reads TGTGCCAGTAGTATCCGTGGGGGGCCCACTGAAGCTTTCTTT. This encodes CASSIRGGPTEAFF.

CDR3 loop: CASRQLGYGTGGSLYRTQYF. As DNA, the CDR3 is TGTGCCAGTAGACAACTCGGGTACGGGACAGGGGGATCCCTCTATCGTACGCAGTATTTT. This rearrangement joins TRBV19 to TRBJ2-3; the match to TRBD1 covers 11 bases. The germline V gene has CDR1 LNHDA and CDR2 SQIVND (reference sequence). With V trimmed by 6 bases and J by 8 bases, 25 bases remained unmatched. CDR3 size: 20 residues.

This clone was seen once. The chain has TRBV30 and TRBJ2-5; a possible D gene is TRBD1 (5 bases). The ends were cut back, 2 bases at V and 4 bases at J, with 8 bases in the middle. This CDR3 contains 12 residues. Germline assignment: CDR1 GTSNPN and CDR2 SVGIG (reference sequence). This CDR3 is CAWSNQGETQYF. CDR3 DNA: TGTGCCTGGAGTAACCAGGGAGAGACCCAGTACTTC.

The genes are TRBV2 and TRBJ2-3; 7 bases line up with TRBD1. The CDR3 has 16 residues. V was pared by 5 bases and J by 1 base, with 9 bases of the junction left unmatched. Germline V CDR1 and CDR2: SNHLY, FYNNEI. CDR3 in DNA: TGTGCCAGCAGTACTGACAGGGATCGAGGCACAGATACGCAGTATTTT. Amino acids: CASSTDRDRGTDTQYF.

J is TRBJ2-3 and V is TRBV6-6, with TRBD2 as a possible D gene (6 bases). In germline, CDR1 is MNHNY, CDR2 SVGAGI (reference sequence). The CDR3 runs 14 residues. V was shortened by 4 bases and J by 2 bases, with 10 bases between the two germline ends. For the CDR3, the DNA is TGTGCCAGCAGTTCGGGACTCTCCACAGATACGCAGTATTTT. It is translated as CASSSGLSTDTQYF.

V usage is TRBV7-2 and J usage is TRBJ2-1; D is uncertain. Looked up from germline, CDR1 is SGHTA and CDR2 is FQGNSA. This CDR3 spans 14 amino acids. Trimming shortened V by 5 bases and J by 6 bases, and 14 bases separated the two germline ends. The CDR3, as DNA: TGTGCCAGCAGCGACGGTGAACTGATCAATGAGCAGTTCTTC. Translated, it gives CASSDGELINEQFF. Full variable domain (missing parts from reference TRBV7-2 and TRBJ2-1): GAGVSQSPSNKVTEKGKDVELRCDPISGHTALYWYRQSLGQGLEFLIYFQGNSAPDKSGLPSDRFSAERTGGSVSTLTIQRTQQEDSAVYLCASSDGELINEQFFGPGTRLTVL.

The V and J genes are TRBV12-5 and TRBJ2-1; TRBD2 agrees at 9 bases. The germline V gene has CDR1 LGHNT and CDR2 FRNRAP. The junction had 11 bases not matched to a gene; V was cut back by 5 bases and J by 15 bases. The CDR3 extends over 13 amino acids. The CDR3 bases are TGTGCTAGTGGTCCGGAAGCGGGAGGACCCCGGTTCTTC. It codes for CASGPEAGGPRFF.

This clone was counted once. The chain carries TRBV12-3 or TRBV12-4 and TRBJ2-2, with D unclear. V lost 3 bases to trimming and J lost 6 bases, with 8 bases between them. The CDR3 runs to 13 residues. CDR3 region: CASSFSEAGELFF. DNA for the CDR3: TGTGCCAGCAGTTTTTCTGAGGCCGGGGAGCTGTTTTTT.

The chain links TRBV7-6 to TRBJ2-2; a weak D match, TRBD1 (5 bases). Trimming took off 5 bases at V and 6 bases at J, with 16 bases between the two ends. The CDR3 has 15 amino acids. Germline values: CDR1 SGHVS, CDR2 FNYEAQ. CDR3 sequence: CASSLLGWGAGELFF. In nucleotides, the CDR3 is TGTGCCAGCAGCCTTCTAGGATGGGGCGCCGGGGAGCTGTTTTTT.

V is TRBV4-1 and J is TRBJ2-5; 8 bases map to TRBD2. This CDR3 is 15 amino acids long. Germline V lookup: CDR1 MGHRA, CDR2 YSYEKL. After removal of 3 bases from V and 5 bases from J, the junction contained 8 bases not matched to a gene. The CDR3 protein is CASSQDSGIGETQYF. Written as DNA, the CDR3 is TGCGCCAGCAGCCAGGATAGCGGGATCGGGGAGACCCAGTACTTC.

The chain couples TRBV2 to TRBJ2-7; D is unclear. This CDR3 region has 14 residues. V was cut by 3 bases and J by 2 bases, with 11 bases left in between. Germline CDR1 is SNHLY and CDR2 is FYNNEI. The chain's CDR3 is CASSDRASTYEQYF. CDR3 nucleotides: TGTGCCAGCAGTGATAGAGCATCTACCTACGAGCAGTACTTC. The variable domain in full, with the rest retrieved from reference TRBV2 and TRBJ2-7, is EPEVTQTPSHQVTQMGQEVILRCVPISNHLYFYWYRQILGQKVEFLVSFYNNEISEKSEIFDDQFSVERPDGSNFTLKIRSTKLEDSAMYFCASSDRASTYEQYFGPGTRLTVT.

V usage is TRBV19 and J usage is TRBJ2-2, with D possibly TRBD1 on 6 matching bases. V lost 5 bases and J lost 6, with 16 bases in between. Germline CDR1 reads LNHDA; CDR2 reads SQIVND (reference sequence). The CDR3 length is 15 residues. The CDR3 spells CASSLAYRAAGELFF. CDR3 in DNA: TGTGCCAGTAGTCTAGCTTACAGGGCCGCCGGGGAGCTGTTTTTT.

This clone has a single count. The chain recombines TRBV12-3 or TRBV12-4 with TRBJ2-7; a weak D match, TRBD1 (6 bases). Trimming shortened V by 8 bases and J by 2 bases, and 10 bases separated the two germline ends. The CDR3 contains 12 residues. CDR3 sequence reads: CASGDKPYEQYF. DNA of the CDR3: TGTGCCAGCGGGGACAAACCCTACGAGCAGTACTTC.

The J gene is TRBJ1-2, the V gene TRBV6-6; 9 nucleotides align to TRBD1. Per germline, CDR1 MNHNY and CDR2 SVGAGI (reference sequence). The CDR3 consists of 15 residues. The V segment lost 7 bases and the J segment 2 bases; nucleotides outside the gene matches: 8. The CDR3: CASTTGQGGNYGYTF. In DNA form, the CDR3 reads TGTGCCAGCACCACGGGACAGGGAGGGAACTATGGCTACACCTTC.

The chain links TRBV29-1 to TRBJ2-7; D possibly matches TRBD1 or TRBD2 (7 bases each). The germline CDR1 and CDR2 sequences are SQVTM and ANQGSEA. CDR3 size: 12 residues. Trimming pared 4 bases from V and 5 bases from J, leaving 12 bases between. The CDR3, as DNA: TGCAGCGTTGCCCAGGGGGGGGACGAGCAGTACTTC. Amino acids: CSVAQGGDEQYF.

The genes are TRBV4-1 and TRBJ1-1; D gene uncertain. The CDR3 length is 16 residues. Per the germline V gene, CDR1 is MGHRA and CDR2 is YSYEKL. Trimming left V 0 bases short and J 11 bases short, with 22 bases between. The CDR3: CASSQEGGPSPSIAFF. In DNA form, the CDR3 reads TGCGCCAGCAGCCAAGAGGGAGGACCATCCCCGAGTATTGCTTTCTTT.

V usage is TRBV7-2 and J usage is TRBJ2-3; D uncertain. The CDR3 extends over 13 amino acids. Trimming shortened V by 0 bases and J by 5 bases, and 6 bases separated the two germline ends. Germline-derived CDR1 and CDR2 are SGHTA and FQGNSA. DNA for the CDR3: TGTGCCAGCAGCTTAGCTAGGAAAGATACGCAGTATTTT. Translation: CASSLARKDTQYF.

The chain couples TRBV7-9 to TRBJ2-1; 7 nucleotides line up with TRBD1. Per the germline V gene, CDR1 is SEHNR and CDR2 is FQNEAQ (reference sequence). The V gene end was trimmed by 4 bases and the J gene end by 8 bases; junction bases not matched to a gene: 8. This CDR3 is built from 14 residues. DNA for the CDR3: TGTGCCAGCAGCTCGGGACAGCCGGGCGATGAGCAGTTCTTC. Translating it yields CASSSGQPGDEQFF.

There are a few counts of this clone. The chain couples TRBV4-3 to TRBJ1-2, with D tentatively TRBD1 (5 bases). From germline, CDR1 is LGHNA and CDR2 YSLEER. The CDR3 sequence is 14 residues long. Trimming removed 4 bases at V and 4 bases at J, with 13 bases between. DNA of the CDR3: TGCGCCAGCAGCCGCGGGACGGCCTTCTATGGCTACACCTTC. It translates to CASSRGTAFYGYTF.

CDR3 amino acids: CASRETSGTAYEQYF. The DNA for the CDR3 is TGTGCCAGTAGGGAGACTAGCGGAACCGCCTACGAGCAGTACTTC. The chain is built from TRBV19 and TRBJ2-7, with TRBD2 matching over 9 bases. The CDR3 length is 15 residues. V gave up 6 bases and J gave up 2 bases; unmatched junction bases: 8. CDR1 LNHDA and CDR2 SQIVND come from the germline V gene (reference sequence).

The V call is TRBV30, the J call TRBJ2-7; tentatively, D is TRBD2 (6 bases). The CDR3 totals 12 residues. Germline CDR1 GTSNPN, CDR2 SVGIG (reference sequence). V gave up 0 bases and J gave up 6 bases, with 9 bases separating them. CDR3 amino acids: CAWSVLGGEQYF. The CDR3 coding sequence is TGTGCCTGGAGTGTACTGGGAGGCGAGCAGTACTTC.

The chain recombines TRBV4-1 with TRBJ2-7; D is unclear. Germline values: CDR1 MGHRA, CDR2 YSYEKL. V lost 1 base, J lost 4 bases, and 17 bases lay in between. CDR3 size: 16 residues. CDR3 region: CASSQVGGVTRYEQYF. CDR3 nucleotide sequence: TGCGCCAGCAGCCAAGTTGGTGGGGTAACCCGATACGAGCAGTACTTC.

The V call is TRBV10-2, the J call TRBJ1-5; 8 nucleotides agree with TRBD1. CDR1 and CDR2 (germline): WSHSY, SAAADI. With V trimmed by 6 bases and J by 5 bases, 3 bases remained unmatched. This CDR3 spans 13 amino acids. Written as DNA, the CDR3 is TGCGCCAGCAGATTGACAGGGGATCAGCCCCAGCATTTT. This translates into CASRLTGDQPQHF.

The rearrangement uses TRBV7-9 and TRBJ1-2, with no clear D. This CDR3 contains 13 residues. V lost 2 bases, J lost 8 bases, and 12 bases lay in between. Per the germline V gene, CDR1 is SEHNR and CDR2 is FQNEAQ (reference sequence). This CDR3 is CASSLTIEQGYTF. The CDR3 nucleotides read TGTGCCAGCAGCTTAACAATAGAGCAGGGCTACACCTTC.

This chain connects TRBV7-2 to TRBJ2-1; D might be TRBD1 (5 bases). The CDR3 totals 17 residues. With 5 bases removed from V and 2 bases from J, the gap between germline ends came to 19 bases. CDR1 is SGHTA, CDR2 FQGNSA, per germline. CDR3: CASSPSLGRTTYNEQFF. The CDR3 nucleotides read TGTGCCAGCAGCCCAAGTCTGGGCAGGACAACCTACAATGAGCAGTTCTTC. Full variable domain (rest looked up from reference TRBV7-2 and TRBJ2-1): GAGVSQSPSNKVTEKGKDVELRCDPISGHTALYWYRQSLGQGLEFLIYFQGNSAPDKSGLPSDRFSAERTGGSVSTLTIQRTQQEDSAVYLCASSPSLGRTTYNEQFFGPGTRLTVL.

This clone is a singleton in its sample. The rearrangement uses TRBV28 and TRBJ2-7; D may be TRBD2 (6 bases). Per the germline V gene, CDR1 is MDHEN and CDR2 is SYDVKM. This CDR3 has 12 residues. V was cut by 3 bases and J by 5 bases, with 8 bases left in between. The CDR3 here is CASSFGRNEQYF. The DNA of the CDR3 is TGTGCCAGCAGTTTTGGGAGGAACGAGCAGTACTTC.